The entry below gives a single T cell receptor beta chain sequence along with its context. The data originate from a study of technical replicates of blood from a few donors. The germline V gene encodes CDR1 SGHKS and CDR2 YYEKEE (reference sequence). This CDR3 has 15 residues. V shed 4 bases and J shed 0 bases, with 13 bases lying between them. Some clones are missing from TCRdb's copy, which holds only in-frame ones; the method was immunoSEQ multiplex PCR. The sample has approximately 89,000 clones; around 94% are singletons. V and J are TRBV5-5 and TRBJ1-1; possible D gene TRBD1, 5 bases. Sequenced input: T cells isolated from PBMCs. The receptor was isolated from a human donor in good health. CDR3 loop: CASSPLGAVNTEAFF. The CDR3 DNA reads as TGTGCCAGCAGCCCCTTAGGGGCCGTGAACACTGAAGCTTTCTTT. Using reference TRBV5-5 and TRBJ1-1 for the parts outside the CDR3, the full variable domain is DAGVTQSPTHLIKTRGQQVTLRCSPISGHKSVSWYQQVLGQGPQFIFQYYEKEERGRGNFPDRFSARQFPNYSSELNVNALLLGDSALYLCASSPLGAVNTEAFFGQGTRLTVV.